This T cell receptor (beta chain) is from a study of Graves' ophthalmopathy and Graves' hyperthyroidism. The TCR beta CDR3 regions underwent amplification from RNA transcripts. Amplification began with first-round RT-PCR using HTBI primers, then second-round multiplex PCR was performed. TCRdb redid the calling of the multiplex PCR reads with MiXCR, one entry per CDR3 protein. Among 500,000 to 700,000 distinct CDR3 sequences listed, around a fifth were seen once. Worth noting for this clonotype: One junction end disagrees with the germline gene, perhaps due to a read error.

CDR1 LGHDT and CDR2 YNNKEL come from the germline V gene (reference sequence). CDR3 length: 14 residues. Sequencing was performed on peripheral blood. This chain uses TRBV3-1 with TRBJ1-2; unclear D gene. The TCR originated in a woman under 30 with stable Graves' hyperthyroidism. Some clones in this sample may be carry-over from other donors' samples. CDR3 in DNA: TGTGCCAGCAGCCAAGATGCGGGGAGCTATGGCTACATCTTC. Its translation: CASSQDAGSYGYIF.